This paragraph covers one T cell receptor beta chain sequence. Its antigen remains unknown. Donors were drawn from the approximately 130-subject validation cohort, separate from the approximately 620-subject first cohort. This sample was taken from a study of cytomegalovirus exposure and HLA in healthy donors. Background on the study: A subsequent analysis stated that the roughly 130 validation repertoires were run on the same platform as the roughly 670 first-cohort repertoires.

Study-wide results and caveats: Using the classifier, cytomegalovirus status was reportedly diagnosed with high specificity and sensitivity.

The table came from immunoSEQ multiplex PCR; TCRdb's copy has only in-frame clones and leaves some out. The sample contains roughly 120,000 clones, about nine tenths of which appear only once. The receptor's source is a woman between 18 and 29 years old in good health and CMV-seronegative. The sample consisted of PBMCs.

CDR3 in DNA: TGCAGTGCCAGTGCATGGGCGACCCAGTACTTC. Translation: CSASAWATQYF. The gene calls are TRBV20-1 and TRBJ2-5, with unresolved D. V shed 6 bases and J shed 7 bases, with 12 bases lying between them. Germline lookup yields CDR1 DFQATT and CDR2 SNEGSKA (reference sequence). This CDR3 has 11 residues.